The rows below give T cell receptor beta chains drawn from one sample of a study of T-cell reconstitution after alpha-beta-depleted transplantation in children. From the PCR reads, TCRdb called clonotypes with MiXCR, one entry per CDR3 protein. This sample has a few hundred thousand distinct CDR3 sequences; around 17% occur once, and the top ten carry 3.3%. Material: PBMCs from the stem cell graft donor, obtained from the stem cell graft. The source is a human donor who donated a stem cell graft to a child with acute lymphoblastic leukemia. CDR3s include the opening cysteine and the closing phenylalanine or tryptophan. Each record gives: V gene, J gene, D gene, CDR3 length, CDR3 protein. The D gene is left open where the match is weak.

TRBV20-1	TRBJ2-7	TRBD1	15	CSAQPIGGTGYEQYF
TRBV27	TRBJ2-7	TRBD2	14	CASSFGRSSYEQYF
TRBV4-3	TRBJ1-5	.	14	CASSQGAGIRPQHF
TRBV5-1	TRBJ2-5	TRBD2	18	CASSLYGRPPSNQETQYF
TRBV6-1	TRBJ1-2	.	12	CASRGQLLGYTF
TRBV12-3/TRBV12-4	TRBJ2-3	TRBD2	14	CASSLMGGRNTQYF
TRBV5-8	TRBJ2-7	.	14	CASSFTRGSYEQYF
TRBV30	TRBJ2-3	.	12	CAWSEQTDTQYF
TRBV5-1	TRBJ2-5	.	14	CASSLALGTETQYF
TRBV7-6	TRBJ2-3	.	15	CASSFRTTGTDTQYF
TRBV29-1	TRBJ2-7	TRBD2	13	CSVTPAGAYEQYF
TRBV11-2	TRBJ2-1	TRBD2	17	CASSPPSGGRINNEQFF
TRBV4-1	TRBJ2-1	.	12	CASSSQEGEQFF
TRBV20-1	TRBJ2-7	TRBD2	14	CSARGGGSPGEQYF
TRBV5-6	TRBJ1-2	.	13	CASSLGAGGGYTF
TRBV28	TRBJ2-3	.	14	CAGSSGWAPDTQYF
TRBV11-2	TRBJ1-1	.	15	CASSLAFGRGTEAFF
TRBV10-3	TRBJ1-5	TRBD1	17	CAISGGTGGYSNQPQHF
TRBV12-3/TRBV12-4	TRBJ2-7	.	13	CASSFNPRYEQYF
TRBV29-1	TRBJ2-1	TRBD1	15	CSVPSDRGHYNEQFF
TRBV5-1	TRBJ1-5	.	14	CASSLERGAQPQHF
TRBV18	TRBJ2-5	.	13	CASSPTAQETQYF
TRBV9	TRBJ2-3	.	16	CASSVDPEGPPDTQYF
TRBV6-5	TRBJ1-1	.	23	CASSPWNILSGLDNEWGGSEAFF
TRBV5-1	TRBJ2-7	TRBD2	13	CASRLAGGSEQYF
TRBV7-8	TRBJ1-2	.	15	CASSLVMQEQYGYTF
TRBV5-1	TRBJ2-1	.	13	CASSLEAGLWQFF
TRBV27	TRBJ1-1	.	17	CASSLGGGGPMNTEAFF
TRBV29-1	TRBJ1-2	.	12	CSVVSPGYGYTF